The sequence of this T cell receptor (beta chain) was determined in a study of PD-1 blockade in mismatch repair-deficient tumors. This clone was detected ten times or more. Clones were read by immunoSEQ multiplex PCR, and TCRdb kept only the in-frame ones, dropping some. The sample lists around 130,000 clones, about nine tenths occurring once. This sequence was found in an adult with mismatch repair-deficient cancer. Sequenced material: peripheral blood, taken approximately 72 weeks after starting pembrolizumab.

The CDR3: CASSNSTSGANVLTF. DNA for the CDR3: TGTGCCAGCAGTAACAGTACCTCTGGGGCCAACGTCCTGACTTTC. The chain joins TRBV6-4 to TRBJ2-6; no clear D. Germline CDR1 is MRHNA and CDR2 is SNTAGT. The CDR3 runs 15 residues. The V gene lost 5 bases and the J gene lost 0 bases, with 8 bases spanning the gap.